A single sample is the source of the 31 T cell receptor beta chains below, sequenced in a study of shared clonotypes between healthy human individuals (dated by TCRdb to about 2020). Preparation of the library involved the immunoSEQ multiplex PCR assay. Imported from immuneACCESS, the table was reduced by TCRdb to in-frame sequences with V and J called. These copies leave out some clones; in studies compared against another copy, an unresolved V gene accounts for under half, and the cause of the remainder is not known. Across this sample there are around 1,900,000 clones, with about 93% seen only once. The ten largest make up under 2% of the sample. CD8 naive samples were CD45RO-negative cells positively selected for CCR7, giving a CD45RA+CCR7+ population that excluded TemRA cells. The specimen was naive CD8+ T cells from PBMCs. The cell subset or site label on this specimen signifies: CD45RA+CCR7+. The receptors stem from a man aged 18-30 years in good health. Some clones in this sample may be carry-over from other donors' samples.

Comment on this clone: This sample also contains other DNA sequences that code for the same CDR3. The chain combines TRBV7-9 with TRBJ1-5, with D hard to call. Germline values: CDR1 SEHNR, CDR2 FQNEAQ (reference sequence). Trimming took 5 bases from V and 2 from J, leaving 10 bases between them. This CDR3 contains 14 residues. In nucleotides, the CDR3 is TGTGCCAGCAGCGGAGGAGGCGGCAATCAGCCCCAGCATTTT. This codes for CASSGGGGNQPQHF.

The V and J genes are TRBV6-5 and TRBJ2-7; the match to TRBD2 covers 7 bases. Germline V gene sequence: CDR1 MNHEY, CDR2 SVGAGI. The CDR3 sequence is 15 residues long. V lost 2 bases to trimming and J lost 4 bases; unmatched junction nucleotides: 8. The CDR3 coding sequence is TGTGCCAGCAGTTACAGTTCTGGGAGGGGATACGAGCAGTACTTC. Translation: CASSYSSGRGYEQYF.

The J gene is TRBJ1-1, the V gene TRBV19; 9 bases match TRBD1. CDR1 LNHDA and CDR2 SQIVND come from the germline V gene (reference sequence). The CDR3 spans 16 residues. Trimming took 0 bases from V and 4 from J; bases not matched to a gene: 6. The DNA for the CDR3 is TGTGCCAGTAGTATAGATCGGGACAGGGTCGCCACTGAAGCTTTCTTT. Protein product: CASSIDRDRVATEAFF.

The chain joins TRBV28 to TRBJ1-5; D uncertain. This CDR3 is built from 15 residues. Trimming removed 0 bases at V and 0 bases at J, with 6 bases between. Germline lookup yields CDR1 MDHEN and CDR2 SYDVKM. The CDR3 sequence is CASSLWEDSNQPQHF. DNA of the CDR3: TGTGCCAGCAGTTTATGGGAGGATAGCAATCAGCCCCAGCATTTT. Based on the CDR3 plus reference TRBV28 and TRBJ1-5, the full variable domain is DVKVTQSSRYLVKRTGEKVFLECVQDMDHENMFWYRQDPGLGLRLIYFSYDVKMKEKGDIPEGYSVSREKKERFSLILESASTNQTSMYLCASSLWEDSNQPQHFGDGTRLSIL.

The J gene is TRBJ2-2, the V gene TRBV6-5; D remains ambiguous. Germline V gives CDR1 MNHEY, CDR2 SVGAGI. Trimming removed 8 bases at V and 2 bases at J, with 3 bases between. This CDR3 has 11 residues. The CDR3 coding sequence is TGTGCCAGCCACAACACCGGGGAGCTGTTTTTT. Its translation: CASHNTGELFF.

The chain joins TRBV7-9 to TRBJ2-1; the D call may be TRBD1 or TRBD2 (6 bases each). Germline-derived CDR1 and CDR2 are SEHNR and FQNEAQ (reference sequence). V shed 5 bases and J shed 3 bases, with 20 bases lying between them. This CDR3 contains 17 residues. The CDR3: CASSPPGGSDNYNEQFF. In DNA form, the CDR3 reads TGTGCCAGCAGCCCTCCCGGGGGCTCCGATAACTACAATGAGCAGTTCTTC.

The chain has TRBV13 and TRBJ2-7; TRBD1 agrees at 7 bases. Trimming removed 2 bases from V and 2 bases from J; junction bases left unmatched: 9. This CDR3 comprises 16 residues. Germline CDR1 is PRHDT and CDR2 is FYEKMQ (reference sequence). The CDR3, as DNA: TGTGCCAGCAGCTTACGGGGACAGTTAGATCCCTACGAGCAGTACTTC. Its protein is CASSLRGQLDPYEQYF.

This sequence joins TRBV27 and TRBJ2-7; D possibly corresponds to TRBD1 (5 bases). V was pared by 4 bases and J by 3 bases, with 13 bases between. The CDR3 is made up of 14 amino acids. From germline, CDR1 is MNHEY and CDR2 SMNVEV (reference sequence). DNA of the CDR3: TGTGCCAGCAGTTCTGCAGGGTGGGGCTACGAGCAGTACTTC. Protein product: CASSSAGWGYEQYF.

This clone was seen just once. The identical CDR3 is also encoded by other nucleotide sequences in the sample. CDR3 DNA: TGTGCCAGCACGGGGAACACTGAAGCTTTCTTT. Translating it yields CASTGNTEAFF. The chain uses TRBV28 and TRBJ1-1; no clear D. V dropped 7 bases and J dropped 1 base, with 4 bases sitting between them. This CDR3 is 11 amino acids long. CDR1 is MDHEN, CDR2 SYDVKM, per germline. The variable domain in full, completed from reference TRBV28 and TRBJ1-1, reads DVKVTQSSRYLVKRTGEKVFLECVQDMDHENMFWYRQDPGLGLRLIYFSYDVKMKEKGDIPEGYSVSREKKERFSLILESASTNQTSMYLCASTGNTEAFFGQGTRLTVV.

V gene TRBV27 combines with J gene TRBJ2-6; D not certain. Trimming cost V 3 bases and J 3 bases, with 18 bases left between them. This CDR3 region has 18 residues. Germline CDR1 and CDR2: MNHEY and SMNVEV (reference sequence). CDR3 bases: TGTGCCAGCAGTTTTTTGACCCAGTTGGTGAGTGGGGCCAACGTCCTGACTTTC. Translated, it gives CASSFLTQLVSGANVLTF. Variable domain in full (rest from reference TRBV27 and TRBJ2-6): EAQVTQNPRYLITVTGKKLTVTCSQNMNHEYMSWYRQDPGLGLRQIYYSMNVEVTDKGDVPEGYKVSRKEKRNFPLILESPSPNQTSLYFCASSFLTQLVSGANVLTFGAGSRLTVL.

In this sample, this clone turned up once. V gene TRBV11-2 combines with J gene TRBJ1-5; no definite D call. CDR3 length equals 15 residues. Trimming removed 0 bases from V and 0 bases from J, with 6 bases in between. The germline CDR1 and CDR2 sequences are SGHAT and FQNNGV. The CDR3 DNA follows: TGTGCCAGCAGCTTAGATTGGGATAGCAATCAGCCCCAGCATTTT. Residues: CASSLDWDSNQPQHF.

The gene calls are TRBV27 and TRBJ2-7; D tentatively reads TRBD1 or TRBD2 (5 bases each). Germline V gene data show CDR1 as MNHEY and CDR2 as SMNVEV (reference sequence). This CDR3 is 15 amino acids long. V lost 5 bases to trimming and J lost 3 bases, with 17 bases between them. The CDR3 nucleotides read TGTGCCAGCAGTCCAACCGGGACCGGATTCTACGAGCAGTACTTC. It translates to CASSPTGTGFYEQYF.

The chain links TRBV7-2 to TRBJ1-1, with D possibly matching TRBD1 (6 bases). Deletions cut 1 base from V and 1 base from J, with 19 bases between. This CDR3 contains 18 residues. Germline CDR1 is SGHTA and CDR2 is FQGNSA. CDR3 bases: TGTGCCAGCAGCTTAGTTGGCTGGGACACCGAGGGGAACACTGAAGCTTTCTTT. Its translation is CASSLVGWDTEGNTEAFF.

Comments on this clone: At the DNA level, this CDR3 is encoded by other sequences in the same sample as well. CDR3 sequence reads: CASSPGLASYEQYF. The CDR3 nucleotides read TGTGCCAGCAGCCCTGGACTAGCCTCCTACGAGCAGTACTTC. This rearrangement joins TRBV9 to TRBJ2-7; 8 nucleotides agree with TRBD2. With V trimmed by 4 bases and J by 0 bases, 3 bases remained unmatched. This CDR3 is 14 amino acids long. Germline-derived CDR1 and CDR2 are SGDLS and YYNGEE.

The genes are TRBV7-6 and TRBJ2-3; D is possibly TRBD1 (6 bases). The CDR3 loop spans 15 amino acids. The germline V gene has CDR1 SGHVS and CDR2 FNYEAQ. Trimming took off 1 base at V and 4 bases at J, with 12 bases between the two ends. CDR3 coding DNA: TGTGCCAGCAGCTTAGTAGTTCCAGGGGCAGATACGCAGTATTTT. It translates to CASSLVVPGADTQYF. The whole variable domain, filled in from reference TRBV7-6 and TRBJ2-3, reads GAGVSQSPRYKVTKRGQDVALRCDPISGHVSLYWYRQALGQGPEFLTYFNYEAQQDKSGLPNDRFSAERPEGSISTLTIQRTEQRDSAMYRCASSLVVPGADTQYFGPGTRLTVL.

V is TRBV7-2 and J is TRBJ2-3; no reliable D call. Trimming removed 5 bases from V and 2 bases from J, with 14 bases in between. This CDR3 spans 15 amino acids. Germline-derived CDR1 and CDR2 are SGHTA and FQGNSA. The CDR3 DNA reads as TGTGCCAGCAGCATGACTCGCGAGGACACAGATACGCAGTATTTT. It encodes CASSMTREDTDTQYF.

With regard to this clone: The same CDR3 arises from other DNA sequences in this sample as well. The chain recombines TRBV27 with TRBJ2-7; TRBD2 might be the D (6 bases). The germline V and J ends were trimmed by 6 bases and 2 bases, with 11 bases remaining between them. Germline loops: CDR1 MNHEY, CDR2 SMNVEV (reference sequence). The CDR3 is 13 amino acids. CDR3 in DNA: TGTGCCAGCAGCCCCGGGGGTCCCTACGAGCAGTACTTC. This codes for CASSPGGPYEQYF.

The chain links TRBV27 to TRBJ2-3; D is undetermined. This CDR3 comprises 18 residues. V lost 2 bases and J lost 0, with 18 bases in between. From germline, CDR1 is MNHEY and CDR2 SMNVEV (reference sequence). The CDR3 DNA reads as TGTGCCAGCAGTTTAGGCGGCCCGCGCCCTGCTAGCACAGATACGCAGTATTTT. Translating gives CASSLGGPRPASTDTQYF.

The sample holds one count of this clone. The genes are TRBV13 and TRBJ2-1; D is tentatively TRBD1 or TRBD2 (7 bases each). Germline loops: CDR1 PRHDT, CDR2 FYEKMQ (reference sequence). Trimming cost V 5 bases and J 0 bases, with 17 bases left between them. The CDR3 has 17 residues. The CDR3 sequence: CASSGMGGTASYNEQFF. CDR3 sequence (DNA): TGTGCCAGCAGCGGGATGGGAGGGACAGCCTCCTACAATGAGCAGTTCTTC. Filled out from reference TRBV13 and TRBJ2-1, the complete variable domain reads AAGVIQSPRHLIKEKRETATLKCYPIPRHDTVYWYQQGPGQDPQFLISFYEKMQSDKGSIPDRFSAQQFSDYHSELNMSSLELGDSALYFCASSGMGGTASYNEQFFGPGTRLTVL.

The chain employs TRBV6-6 and TRBJ1-4; D is uncertain. The CDR3 has 15 amino acids. The germline V gene encodes CDR1 MNHNY and CDR2 SVGAGI (reference sequence). Trimming shortened V by 2 bases and J by 5 bases, and 12 bases separated the two germline ends. The CDR3 loop is CASSYARLGNEKLFF. In DNA form, the CDR3 reads TGTGCCAGCAGTTACGCCCGGTTGGGGAATGAAAAACTGTTTTTT.

The J gene is TRBJ2-7, the V gene TRBV7-9, with D uncertain. The CDR3 is 13 residues long. V was trimmed by 4 bases and J by 7 bases, leaving 14 bases between them. The germline V gene has CDR1 SEHNR and CDR2 FQNEAQ (reference sequence). In DNA form, the CDR3 reads TGTGCCAGCAGCTCAGCCCACGTCGGGGAGCAGTACTTC. This encodes CASSSAHVGEQYF.

This sequence joins TRBV29-1 and TRBJ2-7; either TRBD1 or TRBD2 may fit D (5 bases each). Germline V CDR1 and CDR2: SQVTM, ANQGSEA. The ends were cut back, 7 bases at V and 2 bases at J, with 15 bases in the middle. The CDR3 spans 13 residues. The chain's CDR3 is CSASGTDTYEQYF. The CDR3 region has the DNA TGCAGCGCCTCCGGGACCGACACCTACGAGCAGTACTTC.

Details on this clone: Other DNA sequences in the sample encode the same CDR3. The rearrangement joins TRBV19 to TRBJ1-5; D is unresolved. CDR3 size: 15 residues. Germline assignment: CDR1 LNHDA and CDR2 SQIVND (reference sequence). The V end lost 2 bases, the J end lost 0 bases, and 8 bases lay between the germline ends. The CDR3: CASSITEYSNQPQHF. The CDR3 DNA reads TGTGCCAGTAGTATAACCGAGTATAGCAATCAGCCCCAGCATTTT.

This chain uses TRBV9 with TRBJ2-7; 8 nucleotides match TRBD1. The CDR3 totals 15 residues. Germline loops: CDR1 SGDLS, CDR2 YYNGEE. J was trimmed by 4 bases and V by 1 base; bases with no gene match: 7. CDR3 bases: TGTGCCAGCAGCGTAAGCCAGGGGGCAGATTACGAGCAGTACTTC. It specifies CASSVSQGADYEQYF.

In its sample, this clone was seen once. The chain has TRBV27 and TRBJ2-1, with D maybe TRBD2 (5 bases). The V and J ends lost 0 bases and 9 bases respectively, with 15 bases between them. CDR1 is MNHEY, CDR2 SMNVEV, per germline (reference sequence). The CDR3 runs to 15 residues. CDR3: CASSLSRAFRLEQFF. As DNA, the CDR3 is TGTGCCAGCAGTTTATCGAGGGCCTTTAGGCTTGAGCAGTTCTTC.

The chain is built from TRBV9 and TRBJ1-2, with no clear D. This CDR3 has 15 residues. Germline V gene lookup returns CDR1 SGDLS and CDR2 YYNGEE. The ends were cut back, 0 bases at V and 8 bases at J, with 17 bases in the middle. CDR3 nucleotides: TGTGCCAGCAGCGTAGCCGCTATGGTCGCCTCGGGCTACACCTTC. Translation gives CASSVAAMVASGYTF.

A word on this clone: The same CDR3 is also encoded by other DNA sequences in this sample. This chain connects TRBV9 to TRBJ2-7, with 8 bases fitting TRBD1. In germline, CDR1 is SGDLS, CDR2 YYNGEE. This CDR3 spans 14 amino acids. V lost 0 bases to trimming and J lost 3 bases; unmatched junction nucleotides: 2. The CDR3 region has the DNA TGTGCCAGCAGCGTAGCAGGGGGCGGCTACGAGCAGTACTTC. This gives the protein CASSVAGGGYEQYF.

The rearrangement uses TRBV14 and TRBJ2-5; possibly TRBD1 for D (6 bases). Germline-derived CDR1 and CDR2 are SGHDN and FVKESK. The CDR3 extends over 14 amino acids. V was clipped by 0 bases and J by 4 bases, with 9 bases between them. The CDR3 reads CASSQEAGAETQYF. CDR3 DNA sequence: TGTGCCAGCAGCCAAGAGGCAGGGGCAGAGACCCAGTACTTC.

The V call is TRBV5-1, the J call TRBJ2-7, with 8 bases aligning to TRBD1. Germline V gene data show CDR1 as SGHRS and CDR2 as YFSETQ. V trimming: 4 bases; J trimming: 2 bases; junction bases outside the gene matches: 5. CDR3 length: 14 residues. Here the CDR3 DNA reads TGCGCCAGCAGCACCCGACAGGGGCCCTACGAGCAGTACTTC. As protein: CASSTRQGPYEQYF.

V is TRBV2 and J is TRBJ1-1; D possibly corresponds to TRBD1 (5 bases). Looked up from germline, CDR1 is SNHLY and CDR2 is FYNNEI. The CDR3 sequence is 14 residues long. The V end was cut by 7 bases, the J end by 8 bases, with 20 bases between. In nucleotides, the CDR3 is TGTGCCAGCACCGTGGGGCAGGGAATCAAAGAAGCTTTCTTT. It yields the protein CASTVGQGIKEAFF.

The rearrangement joins TRBV5-8 to TRBJ2-3; 10 bases match TRBD2. CDR3 length: 20 residues. Germline V gives CDR1 SGHTS, CDR2 YDEGEE. With V trimmed by 0 bases and J by 1 base, 14 bases remained unmatched. Written as DNA, the CDR3 is TGTGCCAGCAGCTTGGTTCTAGCGGGAGTTGTGTTCGGGGGCACAGATACGCAGTATTTT. It specifies CASSLVLAGVVFGGTDTQYF.